This T cell receptor (beta chain) is drawn from a study of beta chain features in type 1 diabetes. General study points: For Type 1 diabetes patients, all four CD4+ subsets carried TCRB CDR3s that were moderately but significantly shorter.

Concerning this clone itself: Its cognate antigen is unknown.

Purity above 98% was achieved in all sorted populations. The isolated RNA, all of it, was reverse transcribed, so expressed TCRB transcripts were what got sequenced. Here immunoSEQ multiplex PCR was the method, and the copy in TCRdb shows in-frame clones only, minus some. The data hold 600,000 to 700,000 clones, with over 10% observed a single time. Material for sequencing was naive CD4+ T cells from blood. This clonotype originated in a man aged 18 to 29 with type 1 diabetes.

In nucleotides, the CDR3 is TGTGCCAGCAGCTTAGTGATTGCGGGGGCCACCGGGGATACGCAGTATTTT. Its protein is CASSLVIAGATGDTQYF. V and J are TRBV7-6 and TRBJ2-3, with D perhaps TRBD2 (7 bases). CDR3 length: 17 amino acids. V dropped 1 base and J dropped 6 bases, with 20 bases sitting between them. Germline lookup yields CDR1 SGHVS and CDR2 FNYEAQ.